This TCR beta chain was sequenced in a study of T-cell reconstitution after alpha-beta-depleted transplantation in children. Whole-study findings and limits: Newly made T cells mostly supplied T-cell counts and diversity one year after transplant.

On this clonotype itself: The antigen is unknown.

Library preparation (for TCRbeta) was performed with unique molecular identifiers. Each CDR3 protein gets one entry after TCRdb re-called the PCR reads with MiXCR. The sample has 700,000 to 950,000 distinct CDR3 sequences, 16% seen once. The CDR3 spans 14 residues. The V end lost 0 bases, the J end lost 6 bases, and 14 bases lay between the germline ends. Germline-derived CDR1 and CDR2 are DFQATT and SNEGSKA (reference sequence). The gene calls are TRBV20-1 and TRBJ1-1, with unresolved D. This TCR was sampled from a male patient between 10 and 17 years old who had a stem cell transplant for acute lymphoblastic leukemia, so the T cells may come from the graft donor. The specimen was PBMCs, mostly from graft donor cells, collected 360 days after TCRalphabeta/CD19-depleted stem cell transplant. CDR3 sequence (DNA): TGCAGTGCTAGAGATGAAACCCGGGCGGCTGAAGCTTTCTTT. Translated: CSARDETRAAEAFF.